This T cell receptor (beta chain) was identified during a study of cytomegalovirus exposure and HLA in healthy donors (dated by TCRdb to the late 2010s). In the study overall: An earlier analysis of 587 of the donors reported 250 to 300 Gb of sequence data and some 100 million unique TCR beta sequences from 150 million to 200 million T cells. Among the roughly 400 genotyped donors, 75% to 90% belonged to the genetic ancestry cluster associated with self-reported Caucasian donors. Donor age, sex, ethnicity and CMV serostatus were compiled together with the repertoire data. An earlier analysis of around 580 of the donors used high-throughput TCR beta sequencing to judge whether each TCR beta V gene segment behaved as functional or pseudogenic. Besides the first cohort of around 670 subjects, a separate validation cohort made up of some 110 different subjects was used. The number of typed donors differed by locus: roughly 629-630 for A, B, C, DRB1 and DQB1; approximately 540 for DQA1; around 580 for DPA1; and approximately 450 for DPB1. Every repertoire in the discovery cohort had been generated on one and the same sequencing platform. A later analysis re-analyzed previously published TCR beta repertoires from 650 to 800 donors and added high-resolution HLA genotyping to study TCR occurrence patterns. About 300 gigabases of sequencing data and roughly 81 million unique TCR sequences made up an early release that covered around 640 HLA-typed donors. Rather than drawing on any new phenotypic data, the later analysis identified candidate immune exposures from TCR beta sequences and the way those sequences occurred across donors. Four or five DR-DQ haplotypes were handled as single units for association and clustering because linkage in the cohort was strong. The T cell repertoires of some 670 subjects were profiled by immunosequencing and related to cytomegalovirus serostatus. HLA typing covered class I and class II loci at four-digit resolution. On average, about 240,000 unique TCR beta nucleotide sequences were sequenced per donor among 300 to 500 genotyped donors of the cohort, with about 17% of those sequences being non-productive. To predict cytomegalovirus infection status, the study brought together high-throughput TCR immunosequencing, statistical association of individual TCRs with disease status, and machine learning. Genome-wide SNP genotypes for about 65% of the roughly 670 donors were used in a later genetic analysis, which treated that subset as a discovery cohort. The aim of the study was to test whether cataloging public T cell receptors could identify signatures of past pathogen exposure. Beyond this particular receptor, the publication reports: Several of the top co-occurrence clusters appeared to be linked to parvovirus B19, influenza, CMV and Epstein-Barr virus, according to a later analysis. The earlier analysis of around 600 of the donors excluded roughly 17 rarely observed V segments, including chromosome 9 orphons, because counts were too low. A cluster of highly shared sequence variants was judged likely to be a technical artifact of the sequencing pipeline. Compared with equally common non-associated chains, HLA-associated TCR beta chains in a later analysis were more clonally expanded and had lower generation probabilities. A later analysis found that most CMV-associated TCR beta chains appeared HLA-restricted, with HLA associations seemingly driven largely by CMV exposure. Correlated functional status among segregating V segments might reflect linkage disequilibrium, but an unknown experimental factor could not be ruled out. According to the authors, the approach could potentially be generalized to other disease states and immunological phenotypes. A few of the identified cytomegalovirus-associated TCR beta chains were confirmed in vitro to be specific for cytomegalovirus antigens. A further reported finding was that TCR beta sequences accurately predicted the HLA-A and HLA-B alleles for most subjects in the first cohort. Specific HLA alleles were associated with 15,000 to 20,000 TCR beta sequences at a false discovery rate of 0.05 in a later analysis. The presence/absence analyses assumed that sequencing depth was roughly uniform across donors, and that assumption may not be true. In an earlier analysis of 500 to 650 of the donors, most TCR beta V segments appeared in productive rearrangements about 90% or about 30% of the time, broadly matching IMGT annotations. The classifier was reported to diagnose cytomegalovirus status with high specificity and sensitivity in both the original cohort and the validation cohort. Most TCR sequences were observed very rarely across donors, whereas some public TCRs were present in many individuals. HLA typing was unavailable for some donors at each locus, so association tests used only the typed subset. When HLA alleles, especially DR and DQ, strongly co-occurred, TCR associations were difficult to assign to individual alleles. In a later genetic analysis, fewer N-insertions in productive TCRs were reported among donors in an Asian-associated ancestry cluster than the roughly 710-donor mean. In a later genetic analysis, a missense DCLRE1C variant was associated with V-gene and J-gene trimming of TCR beta chains, and the association was replicated in an independent cohort. CMV serostatus was the only immune exposure information available for the cohort. The 87-base-pair reads could not distinguish some IMGT-functional V segments, including TRBV6-2 and TRBV6-3, so those segments were excluded. The study gave a list of under 200 TCR beta chains associated with cytomegalovirus. In a later analysis, the rate of TCR association differed among HLA loci, with DRB1 alleles having the most associated TCRs and HLA-C alleles having the fewest. Only TCR beta chains were sequenced in this cohort, and the absence of alpha or paired-chain data limited detectable features.

A note on this clone: Its cognate antigen has yet to be identified. No base quality values were provided; no much bigger clone lies one nucleotide off.

The library was produced with the immunoSEQ multiplex PCR assay. The multiplex PCR relied on a mix of 60 forward primers for TCR Vbeta segments and 13 reverse primers for TCR Jbeta segments. Amplification of the CDR3 region of rearranged TCR beta genes was performed with a multiplex PCR assay on genomic DNA. The amplified TCR beta libraries were sequenced on the Illumina HiSeq System as 87-base-pair reads. The original methods were these. In a later analysis, approximately 74 million unique TCR beta chains were counted across the roughly 610 repertoires, and roughly 10 million of these chains were shared by at least two donors. Raw reads were error-corrected and collapsed into unique sequences with a nearest-neighbor algorithm that merged closely related sequences to remove PCR and sequencing errors. Alignment of CDR3 sequences to IMGT reference sequences was used to assign V, D and J gene segments. Each retained sequence needed at least a six-nucleotide match to both a V gene segment and a J gene segment. A rearrangement counted as productive if the CDR3 had no stop codons and remained in frame with V and J, and every other rearrangement counted as non-productive. Following IMGT convention, CDR3 was defined as the stretch from the second conserved V-encoded cysteine up to the conserved J-encoded phenylalanine. The earlier analysis of approximately 500 of the donors excluded sequences that lacked an unambiguous match to a single V gene segment. In an earlier analysis of 587 of the donors, V segments were called functional above 56.7% productive rearrangements and were called segregating when the between-donor standard deviation exceeded 5%. To diagnose cytomegalovirus status from the catalog of TCR beta chain sequences, a statistical classification framework was built. A later analysis assigned V and J genes by comparing TCR nucleotide sequences with IMGT/GENE-DB human TR gene sequences. The TCRdist pipeline was used in a later analysis to assign CDR3 sequences and most-parsimonious VDJ recombination scenarios. A later analysis defined each TCR beta chain by its CDR3 amino acid sequence plus V-gene family, and excluded reads lacking a unique V-gene family. To address suspected cross-contamination and a sequencing artifact, a later analysis removed some 620 highly shared, low-generation-probability nucleotide sequences. In a later analysis, a clonal expansion index was calculated for each public chain from normalized within-repertoire ranks of inferred template counts. In a later analysis, generation probabilities were computed using a VDJ recombination model fitted to out-of-frame rearrangements, and the results were checked against IGoR. A later analysis scored TCR-TCR, TCR-HLA and TCR-CMV co-occurrence with hypergeometric tests, applying a repertoire-size bias correction to TCR pairs. To estimate false discovery rates, a later analysis permuted the HLA or CMV assignments 20 times. In a later analysis, co-occurring TCRs were grouped using DBSCAN, and TCRdist sequence similarity was added for clustering within HLA-allele-positive subsets. Repertoires with fewer than 30,000 or more than 120,000 public chains were left out of co-occurrence clustering, as were a few repertoires with anomalous nucleotide sharing. TCRdb carries this immuneACCESS record with in-frame sequences only. Its versions omit some clonotypes, under half of them owing to an unresolved V gene in the studies checked, with the rest unexplained. D and trimming were read from the DNA, whereas the V and J calls and clone size are those reported in that table. The sample includes roughly 150,000 clones, with roughly 85% observed a single time. The top ten constitute 7% to 9.5% of the sample.

In total, roughly 670 healthy bone marrow donors made up the cohort. At the time of sampling, every cohort member was nominally healthy, though immune exposures that went unrecorded were likely present. The donor was CMV seropositive and was included in the group of some 290 seropositive cohort members. A peripheral blood sample was provided by each donor, and peripheral blood mononuclear cells were used for TCR beta sequencing. Genomic DNA extraction from the blood cell samples was performed with the Qiagen DNeasy Blood Extraction Kit. The CDR3 holds 11 amino acids from the cysteine to the phenylalanine. The sequence is cut down to CDR3 DNA, 33 bases in frame from base 1. CDR1 and CDR2 (GTSNPN, SVGIG) derive from the germline V gene (reference sequence). Trimming costs V 2 bases and J 5 bases, and their ends lie 7 bases apart.

The sequence came from a male donor in good health and CMV-seropositive. Sequenced sample: PBMCs. The sequence links TRBV30 to TRBJ2-7; D gene: possibly TRBD1, on 6 matching bases. CDR3 sequence: CAWSSGDEQYF. DNA sequence: TGTGCCTGGAGTTCAGGGGACGAGCAGTACTTC.